This paragraph reports one T cell receptor (beta chain). What it binds is not known. This specimen comes from a study of shared clonotypes between healthy human individuals. Study-wide findings and caveats: Clonotype sharing among donors likely depends on sequencing depth.

V lost 3 bases to trimming and J lost 7 bases, with 16 bases between them. The CDR3 is 15 amino acids. Germline V gene sequence: CDR1 SNHLY, CDR2 FYNNEI. Free of recent acute infections or vaccinations, the donors were healthy HIV-negative adults. Some clones are missing from TCRdb's copy, which holds only in-frame ones; the method was immunoSEQ multiplex PCR. The profile shows about 2.4 million clones, under 95% of them singletons. The gene calls are TRBV2 and TRBJ1-5; D unresolved. The source material was naive CD4+ T cells from PBMCs. Subset meaning: CD45RA+ positively selected. This clonotype was sampled from a man in his late teens or twenties in good health. Some clones in this sample may be carry-over from other donors' samples. CDR3 DNA sequence: TGTGCCAGCAGTGATTTGGGAGGGAGACTACAGCCCCAGCATTTT. Translation: CASSDLGGRLQPQHF.